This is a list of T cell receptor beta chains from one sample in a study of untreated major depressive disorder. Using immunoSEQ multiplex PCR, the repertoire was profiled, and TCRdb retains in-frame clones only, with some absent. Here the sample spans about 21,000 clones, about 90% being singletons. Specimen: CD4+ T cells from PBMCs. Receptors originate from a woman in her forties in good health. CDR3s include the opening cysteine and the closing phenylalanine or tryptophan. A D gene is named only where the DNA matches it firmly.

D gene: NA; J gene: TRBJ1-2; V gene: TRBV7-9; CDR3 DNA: TGTGCCAGCAGCTTTCGGGACGTGGGTGGCTACACCTTC; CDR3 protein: CASSFRDVGGYTF
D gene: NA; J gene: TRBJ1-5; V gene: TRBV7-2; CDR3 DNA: TGTGCCAGCAGCTTGATTACAATTAATCAGCCCCAGCATTTT; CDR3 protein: CASSLITINQPQHF
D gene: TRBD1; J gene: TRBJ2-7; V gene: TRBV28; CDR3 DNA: TGTGCCAGCAGTCTACACAGGGGGTCCCCCTACGAGCAGTACTTC; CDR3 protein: CASSLHRGSPYEQYF
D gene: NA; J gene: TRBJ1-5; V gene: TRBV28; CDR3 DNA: TGTGCCAGCAGTTTATTTCCCCCCCAGCATTTT; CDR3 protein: CASSLFPPQHF
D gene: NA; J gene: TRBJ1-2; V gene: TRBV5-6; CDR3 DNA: TGTGCCAGCAGCGTACAGGGTTATAACTATGGCTACACCTTC; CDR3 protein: CASSVQGYNYGYTF
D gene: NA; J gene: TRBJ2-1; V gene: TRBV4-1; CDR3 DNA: TGCGCCAGCAGCCACGGAGACGTTACTGGGGGTTACAATGAGCAGTTCTTC; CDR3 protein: CASSHGDVTGGYNEQFF
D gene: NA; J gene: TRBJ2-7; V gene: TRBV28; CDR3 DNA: TGTGCCAGCGCAGCAGGGCCACCCTACGAGCAGTACTTC; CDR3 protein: CASAAGPPYEQYF
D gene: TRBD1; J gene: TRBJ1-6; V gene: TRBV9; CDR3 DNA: TGTGCCAGCAGCTTTAAAGGACAGGGCCCTCCGTATAATTCACCCCTCCACTTT; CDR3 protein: CASSFKGQGPPYNSPLHF
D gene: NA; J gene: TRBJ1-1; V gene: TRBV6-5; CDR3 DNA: TGTGCCAGCAGTTACTCGAGTAAGGGAATGGCTTTCTTT; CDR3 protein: CASSYSSKGMAFF
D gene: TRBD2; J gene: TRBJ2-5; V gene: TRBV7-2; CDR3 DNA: TGTGCCAGCAGCTTAGCAAAGTTGGAGCGGGGGTCGGCCCAGTACTTC; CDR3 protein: CASSLAKLERGSAQYF
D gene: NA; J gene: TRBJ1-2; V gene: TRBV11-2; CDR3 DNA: TGTGCCAGCAGCTTAGAACCCCCTGGAGTATCGTCTAACTATGGCTACACCTTC; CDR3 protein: CASSLEPPGVSSNYGYTF